Each of the 2 T cell receptor beta chains below was sequenced from the same sample in a study of shared T cell receptors in the human thymus. Measured with immunoSEQ multiplex PCR; TCRdb has only the in-frame clones, and not every one. This sample carries roughly 700,000 clones, 88% of them seen once, and the ten largest clones take about 0.01%. The sample also formed part of further work on human thymus T cells.

The sequencing input was thymocytes. These receptors were taken from a boy in the first two years of life with a congenital heart defect.

V usage is TRBV5-1 and J usage is TRBJ2-3; D is undetermined. Germline V lookup: CDR1 SGHRS, CDR2 YFSETQ. Trimming left V 4 bases short and J 4 bases short, with 16 bases between. The CDR3 loop spans 15 amino acids. Here the CDR3 reads CASSLPSARADTQYF. The CDR3 nucleotides are TGCGCCAGCAGCCTCCCCAGCGCCCGGGCAGATACGCAGTATTTT.

The rearrangement uses TRBV6-5 and TRBJ2-7; 8 positions agree with TRBD1. The CDR3 is 16 residues long. V trimming: 0 bases; J trimming: 2 bases; junction bases outside the gene matches: 6. Per germline, CDR1 MNHEY and CDR2 SVGAGI. CDR3 nucleotide sequence: TGTGCCAGCAGTTACTCGACGGACAGGGTTCCCTACGAGCAGTACTTC. Encoded protein: CASSYSTDRVPYEQYF.